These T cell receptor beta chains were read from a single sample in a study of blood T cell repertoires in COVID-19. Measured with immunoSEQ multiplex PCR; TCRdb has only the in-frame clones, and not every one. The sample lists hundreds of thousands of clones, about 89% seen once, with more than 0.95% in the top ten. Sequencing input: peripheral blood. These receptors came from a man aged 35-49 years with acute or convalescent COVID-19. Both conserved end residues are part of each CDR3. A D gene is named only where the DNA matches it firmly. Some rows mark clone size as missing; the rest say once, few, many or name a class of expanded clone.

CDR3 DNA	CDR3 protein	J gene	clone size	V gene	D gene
TGCGCCAGCAGCCAAGATCCAGGGTACGGATCACCCCTCCACTTT	CASSQDPGYGSPLHF	TRBJ1-6	NA	TRBV4-1	NA
TGTGCCACCAGTGACCCCGCCTCGAGCGGCAATCAGCCCCAGCATTTT	CATSDPASSGNQPQHF	TRBJ1-5	NA	TRBV24-1	NA
TGTGCCAGCACCCAGGGGGCAGCCTACGAGCAGTACTTC	CASTQGAAYEQYF	TRBJ2-7	few	TRBV11-2	TRBD1
TGTGCCAGCAGTTTTGATAGTCGACAGGGAGGAGAAAAACTGTTTTTT	CASSFDSRQGGEKLFF	TRBJ1-4	NA	TRBV28	TRBD1
TGCGCCAGCAGCTTTTGGCGGGGCTCGGCCAACAATGAGCAGTTCTTC	CASSFWRGSANNEQFF	TRBJ2-1	NA	TRBV5-1	NA
TGTGCCAGCAGCTTAGGGACTAGCGGGGGCTATGAGCGGTTCTTC	CASSLGTSGGYERFF	TRBJ2-1	once	TRBV13	TRBD2
TGTGCCAGCAGTTACGGTGGCGGGGGGTTTACAGATACGCAGTATTTT	CASSYGGGGFTDTQYF	TRBJ2-3	NA	TRBV6-2/TRBV6-3	TRBD2
TGTGCCAGCAGCGGGCCCCCCGGAAACACCATATATTTT	CASSGPPGNTIYF	TRBJ1-3	NA	TRBV7-3	NA
TGTGCCAGCAGCTTAGCAGGGGAAGGGCCCTATGGCTACACCTTC	CASSLAGEGPYGYTF	TRBJ1-2	NA	TRBV7-2	NA
TGTGCCAGCAGTTCGGTTGTACAGTCCTACATCCAAGAGACCCAGTACTTC	CASSSVVQSYIQETQYF	TRBJ2-5	NA	TRBV28	NA
TGCGCCAGCAGCTTGAGAGCGATGGGACAGGGAGAAAACACTGAAGCTTTCTTT	CASSLRAMGQGENTEAFF	TRBJ1-1	NA	TRBV5-1	TRBD1
TGTGCCAGCAGATACATGAACACTGAAGCTTTCTTT	CASRYMNTEAFF	TRBJ1-1	once	TRBV11-2	NA
TGTGCCAGCAGCCCTCGGACAGCGACGAATCAGCCCCAGCATTTT	CASSPRTATNQPQHF	TRBJ1-5	NA	TRBV27	NA
TGTGCCAGCAGCTTGACAGAAACCGGAAGAAATGAAAAACTGTTTTTT	CASSLTETGRNEKLFF	TRBJ1-4	NA	TRBV28	NA
TGTGCCAGCAGCCCGGGGACATCGGGGAACTATGGCTACACCTTC	CASSPGTSGNYGYTF	TRBJ1-2	NA	TRBV27	NA
TGTGCCAGCCAGAGGGATGGGATTTCACCCCTCCACTTT	CASQRDGISPLHF	TRBJ1-6	NA	TRBV27	NA
TGCGCCAGCAGCCCCACGGGACTAGCGGCGCCGAGCTCCTACAATGAGCAGTTCTTC	CASSPTGLAAPSSYNEQFF	TRBJ2-1	NA	TRBV5-1	TRBD2
TGTGCCAGCAGCTCAACAGGTCTGGCTGAAGCTTTCTTT	CASSSTGLAEAFF	TRBJ1-1	NA	TRBV7-2	NA
TGTGCCAGCAGTGTTACAGGGTTTGCGGAAAAACTGTTTTTT	CASSVTGFAEKLFF	TRBJ1-4	NA	TRBV25-1	NA
TGTGCCAGCAGCTGGAGCTCTGGAAACACCATATATTTT	CASSWSSGNTIYF	TRBJ1-3	NA	TRBV12-3/TRBV12-4	NA
TGTGCCAGTCAGGGGAAAAAGCCCTACGAGCAGTACTTC	CASQGKKPYEQYF	TRBJ2-7	NA	TRBV6-5	NA
TGTGCCAGCAGCGGGAAGACAGGACCCTACACTGAAGCTTTCTTT	CASSGKTGPYTEAFF	TRBJ1-1	NA	TRBV9	NA
TGTGCCAGCAGCTTAGAAGCGGGAGGGAACAATGAGCAGTTCTTC	CASSLEAGGNNEQFF	TRBJ2-1	NA	TRBV11-3	TRBD2
TGTGCCTGGTATGAACAGGGATCAGCTAACTATGGCTACACCTTC	CAWYEQGSANYGYTF	TRBJ1-2	NA	TRBV30	NA
TGTGTCCTCGAGGGGGTCGACACCGGGGAGCTGTTTTTT	CVLEGVDTGELFF	TRBJ2-2	NA	TRBV19	NA
TGTGCCAGCAGCCCGCCTAGCGGGAGAGGTTACGAGCAGTACTTC	CASSPPSGRGYEQYF	TRBJ2-7	NA	TRBV7-9	TRBD2
TGCGCCAGCAGCTTGGCCCTGGCTAGCGCGATTAACACCTACGAGCAGTACTTC	CASSLALASAINTYEQYF	TRBJ2-7	NA	TRBV5-1	NA
TGTGCCAGCAGTTCTCAGGATCTATGGGGCTACACCTTC	CASSSQDLWGYTF	TRBJ1-2	NA	TRBV28	NA
TGTGCCAGCAGCCAAGAGGGGGCCCTCAATCAGCCCCAGCATTTT	CASSQEGALNQPQHF	TRBJ1-5	NA	TRBV14	NA
TGTGCCAGCACGCAGCGAGCCCTTGAGCAGTTCTTC	CASTQRALEQFF	TRBJ2-1	NA	TRBV2	NA
TGTGCCAGCAGCTTAGCGTATCGGGGGAGTAATCAGCCCCAGCATTTT	CASSLAYRGSNQPQHF	TRBJ1-5	NA	TRBV7-9	NA
TGTGCCAGCAGTTACGTTAGCGGGGGGCTCGGAACGCAGTATTTT	CASSYVSGGLGTQYF	TRBJ2-3	NA	TRBV6-5	TRBD2
TGTGCCAGCAGCTTACGACCTCTACCGGGGTTTACGCGGAACATTCAGTACTTC	CASSLRPLPGFTRNIQYF	TRBJ2-4	NA	TRBV5-6	NA
TGTGCCAGCAGTTACACGCCCCCGAGTTCGAACACTGAAGCTTTCTTT	CASSYTPPSSNTEAFF	TRBJ1-1	NA	TRBV6-2/TRBV6-3	NA
TGTGCCAGCAGGCAGGGTAATCAGCCCCAGCATTTT	CASRQGNQPQHF	TRBJ1-5	NA	TRBV2	NA
TGTGCCAGCAGCTCGATTCGAGGGAGTGGCGATGAGCAGTTCTTC	CASSSIRGSGDEQFF	TRBJ2-1	NA	TRBV7-9	NA
TGTGCCTGGAGCCAGGACAGGTACGAGCAGTACTTC	CAWSQDRYEQYF	TRBJ2-7	NA	TRBV30	TRBD1
TGTGCCAGCAGCCAGACAGGGGACGGTCAGCCCCAGCATTTT	CASSQTGDGQPQHF	TRBJ1-5	once	TRBV3-1/TRBV3-2	TRBD1
TGTGCCAGCAGCTTCTCGGGGTCAGGGGGTGTTGGTAATGAGCAGTTCTTC	CASSFSGSGGVGNEQFF	TRBJ2-1	NA	TRBV5-6	TRBD1
TGTGCCAGCAGCCGTATACAGGGTAGCACTGAAGCTTTCTTT	CASSRIQGSTEAFF	TRBJ1-1	NA	TRBV5-6	NA
TGCGCCAGCAGCTACCGGACTAGCGGGAGGGTGAGAGATACGCAGTATTTT	CASSYRTSGRVRDTQYF	TRBJ2-3	NA	TRBV5-1	TRBD2
TGTGCCAGCAGCTCGATACAGGGACGGATCTATGGCTACACCTTC	CASSSIQGRIYGYTF	TRBJ1-2	NA	TRBV7-9	NA
TGTGCCACCGGACAGGGTAGAGAAGCTTTCTTT	CATGQGREAFF	TRBJ1-1	NA	TRBV28	TRBD1
TGTGCCAGCAGCTTGGGTCGTCATCAGCCCCAGCATTTT	CASSLGRHQPQHF	TRBJ1-5	NA	TRBV5-6	NA
TGTGCCAGCTCACCGTGGACGGACAACTCTGGAAACACCATATATTTT	CASSPWTDNSGNTIYF	TRBJ1-3	NA	TRBV18	NA
TGTGCCAGCAGCGTAGATCCAGCTAACTATGGCTACACCTTC	CASSVDPANYGYTF	TRBJ1-2	few	TRBV9	NA
TGTGCCAGCAGCTTAGCGGGACAGGGAGTGGGTGGCTACACCTTC	CASSLAGQGVGGYTF	TRBJ1-2	NA	TRBV7-9	TRBD1
TGTGCCACCGTGCTTGAGGGACAGGCAACTAATGAAAAACTGTTTTTT	CATVLEGQATNEKLFF	TRBJ1-4	NA	TRBV7-9	TRBD1
TGTGCCAGCAGAGGGGGACAGGGATCAGGGGAGCTGTTTTTT	CASRGGQGSGELFF	TRBJ2-2	NA	TRBV6-6	TRBD1
TGTGCCAGCAGCGAACAGGCGTTCTCTGGGGCCAACGTCCTGACTTTC	CASSEQAFSGANVLTF	TRBJ2-6	NA	TRBV16	NA
TGTGCCAGCAGCTTAGGCCAAGGGGACTATGGCTACACCTTC	CASSLGQGDYGYTF	TRBJ1-2	once	TRBV7-2	NA
TGTGCCAGCAGTCGTTATTCCCCTCGTAGTCCGACTTTCAATGAGCAGTTCTTC	CASSRYSPRSPTFNEQFF	TRBJ2-1	NA	TRBV7-3	NA
TGTGCCAGCAGTTTATGGGCGGGGAACAAAAACATTCAGTACTTC	CASSLWAGNKNIQYF	TRBJ2-4	NA	TRBV27	NA
TGCAGCGGCAGGGGCCCCGTCAACGAGCAGTACTTC	CSGRGPVNEQYF	TRBJ2-7	NA	TRBV29-1	NA